This T cell receptor beta chain was found in a study of regulatory T cells in long-lasting Graves disease. Stated time point: newly diagnosed GD, antithyroid drugs for less than 3 months. PBMC-extracted RNA yielded the TCR library. Per germline, CDR1 SGHDT and CDR2 YYEEEE. This CDR3 has 17 residues. V shed 0 bases, J shed 6 bases, and the junction held 10 bases outside the gene matches. Arm-PCR of CDR3 regions and iRepertoire HTBI primers were used to build TCR beta libraries. TCRdb analysed the multiplex PCR reads with MiXCR anew, one entry per CDR3 protein. The sample includes around 330,000 distinct CDR3 sequences, 18% of them seen just once.

The TCR comes from a female donor with Graves disease. Material: peripheral blood mononuclear cells (PBMCs), obtained at new diagnosis, from a patient treated with antithyroid drugs. The rearrangement uses TRBV5-6 and TRBJ2-3; 10 nucleotides align to TRBD2. CDR3 region: CASSLVRLAGVSDTQYF. The CDR3 DNA follows: TGTGCCAGCAGCTTGGTTAGGCTAGCGGGAGTGTCGGATACGCAGTATTTT.